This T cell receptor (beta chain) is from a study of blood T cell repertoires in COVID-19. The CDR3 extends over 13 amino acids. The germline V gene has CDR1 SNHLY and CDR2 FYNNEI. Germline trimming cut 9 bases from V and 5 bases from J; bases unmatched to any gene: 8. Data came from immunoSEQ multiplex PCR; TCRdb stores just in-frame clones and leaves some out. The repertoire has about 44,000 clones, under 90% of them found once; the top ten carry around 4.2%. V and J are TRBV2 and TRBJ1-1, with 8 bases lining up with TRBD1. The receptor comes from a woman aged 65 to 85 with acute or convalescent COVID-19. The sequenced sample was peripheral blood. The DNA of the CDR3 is TGTGCCAGTCGACAGGGGTTGATGACTGAAGCTTTCTTT. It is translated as CASRQGLMTEAFF.